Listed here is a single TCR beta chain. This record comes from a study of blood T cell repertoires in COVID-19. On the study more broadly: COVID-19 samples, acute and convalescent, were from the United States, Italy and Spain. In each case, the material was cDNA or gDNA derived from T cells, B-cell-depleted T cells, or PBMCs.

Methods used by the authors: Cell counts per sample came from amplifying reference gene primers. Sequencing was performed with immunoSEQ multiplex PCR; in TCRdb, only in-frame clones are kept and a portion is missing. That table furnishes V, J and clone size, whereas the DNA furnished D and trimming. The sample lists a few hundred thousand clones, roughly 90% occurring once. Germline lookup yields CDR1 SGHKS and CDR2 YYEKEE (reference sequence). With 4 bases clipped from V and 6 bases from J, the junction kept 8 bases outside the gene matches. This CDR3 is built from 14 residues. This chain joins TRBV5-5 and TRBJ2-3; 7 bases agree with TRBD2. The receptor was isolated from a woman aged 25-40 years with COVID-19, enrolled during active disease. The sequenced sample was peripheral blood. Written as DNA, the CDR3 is TGTGCCAGCAGCCGGGACTATTACGGGGATACGCAGTATTTT. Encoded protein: CASSRDYYGDTQYF.